The text below deals with one TCR beta chain. The identical CDR3 is also encoded by other nucleotide sequences in the sample. The data derive from a study of shared clonotypes between healthy human individuals. Profiling relied on immunoSEQ multiplex PCR, and the TCRdb table lists in-frame clones only, not all of them. The data show 2 million to 2.5 million clones, about 90% seen once. V shed 7 bases and J 3 bases; nucleotides not matched to a gene: 5. CDR3 length: 13 amino acids. The V gene's germline CDR1 is MNHNS and CDR2 SASEGT. Sample: naive CD4+ T cells from PBMCs. Subset specified: CD45RA+ positively selected. The sequence was collected from a man younger than 30 in good health. Some clones in this sample may be carry-over from other donors' samples. The chain couples TRBV6-1 to TRBJ1-1; 7 bases are a match to TRBD1. CDR3 amino acids: CASNHRGDTEAFF. CDR3 nucleotides: TGTGCCAGCAACCACAGGGGCGACACTGAAGCTTTCTTT.